This entry features one TCR beta chain sequence. These data belong to a study of blood T cell repertoires in COVID-19. Study details: Whether acute or convalescent, the COVID-19 samples came from the United States, Italy and Spain. PBMCs, B-cell-depleted T cells, or T cells provided the cDNA or gDNA that made up the material.

The data were produced by immunoSEQ multiplex PCR, yet TCRdb's version contains in-frame clones alone and is incomplete. The sample lists approximately 110,000 clones, approximately 89% seen once, with 3.5% to 4.5% in the top ten. The V end was cut by 2 bases, the J end by 7 bases, with 15 bases between. The CDR3 is made up of 14 amino acids. Germline-derived CDR1 and CDR2 are GTSNPN and SVGIG (reference sequence). This receptor was obtained from a man aged 40-50 years with acute or convalescent COVID-19. This chain joins TRBV30 and TRBJ1-5; D is perhaps TRBD1 (6 bases). Sequencing was carried out using peripheral blood. This chain's CDR3 is CAWSTPRGGQPQHF. The CDR3 DNA is TGTGCCTGGAGTACACCCAGGGGAGGGCAGCCCCAGCATTTT.